What follows are 5 T cell receptor beta chains derived from one specimen sequenced in a study of cytomegalovirus exposure and HLA in healthy donors. 60 Vbeta and 13 Jbeta primers were used in PCR. Sequencing used immunoSEQ multiplex PCR; TCRdb keeps in-frame clones, though not all of them. The table includes about 98,000 clones, around 81% detected once. The specimen sequenced was PBMCs. The receptors were sampled from a female donor in good health and CMV-seropositive.

This clone was seen more than once but under ten times. The chain links TRBV15 to TRBJ2-3; unclear D gene. V was shortened by 4 bases and J by 2 bases, with 7 bases between the two germline ends. In germline, CDR1 is LNHNV, CDR2 YYDKDF (reference sequence). This CDR3 is 13 amino acids long. The DNA for the CDR3 is TGTGCCACCAGCAAATCTTTCACAGATACGCAGTATTTT. Residues: CATSKSFTDTQYF.

This clone has just one count. DNA for the CDR3: TGTGCCAGCAGGGAGTCACTAGCGGAGCCGCTCGAGCAGTACTTC. This gives the protein CASRESLAEPLEQYF. V gene TRBV2 combines with J gene TRBJ2-7, with 8 bases that match TRBD2. This CDR3 has 15 residues. Looked up from germline, CDR1 is SNHLY and CDR2 is FYNNEI. The junction had 13 bases not matched to a gene; V was cut back by 6 bases and J by 6 bases.

The chain combines TRBV7-8 with TRBJ2-1; 13 bases line up with TRBD2. The CDR3 is 15 amino acids. The V segment lost 5 bases and the J segment 8 bases; nucleotides outside the gene matches: 6. The germline gives CDR1 SGHVS, CDR2 FQNEAQ. CDR3 nucleotides: TGTGCCAGCAGCCGAACTAGCGGGAGGGATCATGAGCAGTTCTTC. Encoded protein: CASSRTSGRDHEQFF.

The V and J genes are TRBV5-5 and TRBJ1-1, with D unresolved. Trimming took 5 bases from V and 0 from J, leaving 14 bases between them. Per the germline V gene, CDR1 is SGHKS and CDR2 is YYEKEE (reference sequence). This CDR3 has 15 amino acids. The DNA for the CDR3 is TGTGCCAGCAGTTTTCCGGGTGGGTTGAACACTGAAGCTTTCTTT. Its protein product is CASSFPGGLNTEAFF.

V gene TRBV9 combines with J gene TRBJ2-2; D is possibly TRBD1 (5 bases). The CDR3 is 17 residues long. Germline V lookup: CDR1 SGDLS, CDR2 YYNGEE. The V end lost 0 bases, the J end lost 4 bases, and 16 bases lay between the germline ends. DNA of the CDR3: TGTGCCAGCAGCGTAGCCGCGGTCAGGGCCGTCACCGGGGAGCTGTTTTTT. Translating it yields CASSVAAVRAVTGELFF.